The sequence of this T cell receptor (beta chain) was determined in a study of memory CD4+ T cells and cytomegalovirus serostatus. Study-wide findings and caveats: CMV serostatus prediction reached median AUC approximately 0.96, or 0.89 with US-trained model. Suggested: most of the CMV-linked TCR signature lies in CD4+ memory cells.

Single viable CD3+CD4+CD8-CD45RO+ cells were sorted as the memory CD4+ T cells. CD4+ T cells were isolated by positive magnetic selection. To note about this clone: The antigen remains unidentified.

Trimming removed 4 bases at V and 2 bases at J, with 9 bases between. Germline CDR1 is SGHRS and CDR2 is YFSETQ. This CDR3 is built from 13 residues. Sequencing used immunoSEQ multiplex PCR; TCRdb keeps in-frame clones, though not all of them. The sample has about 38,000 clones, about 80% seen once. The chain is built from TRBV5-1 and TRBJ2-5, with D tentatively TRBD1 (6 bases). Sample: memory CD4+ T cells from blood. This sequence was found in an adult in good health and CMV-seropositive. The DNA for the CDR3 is TGCGCCAGCAGCAGGGACATTCAAGAGACCCAGTACTTC. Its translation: CASSRDIQETQYF.